This T cell receptor (beta chain) was captured in a study of blood T cell repertoires in COVID-19. Across the whole study: Nucleic acid was either cDNA or gDNA, and it came from T cells, B-cell-depleted T cells, or PBMCs.

This CDR3 has 12 amino acids. Trimming pared 3 bases from V and 6 bases from J, leaving 8 bases between. Using immunoSEQ multiplex PCR, the repertoire was profiled, and TCRdb retains in-frame clones only, with some absent. This sample has around 110,000 clones, with about nine tenths found just once. This chain uses TRBV12-3 or TRBV12-4 with TRBJ1-1, with D unresolved. This TCR came from a human donor with active COVID-19. The donor label of this sample is uncertain. The sequenced sample consisted of peripheral blood. The CDR3 DNA sequence: TGTGCCAGCAGTTTTTTACGCGCTGAAGCTTTCTTT. It yields the protein CASSFLRAEAFF.